The rows below give T cell receptor beta chains drawn from one sample of a study of T cells in Graves' hyperthyroidism and ophthalmopathy. TCRdb called the multiplex PCR reads again in MiXCR, with one record for every CDR3 protein. The table shows hundreds of thousands of distinct CDR3 sequences, with less than 25% occurring only once. The sequenced sample was blood. The source of these receptors is a young man with Graves' ophthalmopathy. The CDR3 runs from the conserved cysteine through the conserved F or W. The D gene is left open where the match is weak. Not every row has a clone size; where given, it reads once, few, many or a size class.

d_call,v_call,j_call,cdr3_length,clone_size,cdr3_nt,cdr3_aa
.,TRBV11-2,TRBJ1-1,12,many,TGTGCCAGCAGCTTCAGGAACACTGAAGCTTTCTTT,CASSFRNTEAFF
.,TRBV27,TRBJ2-5,16,.,TGTGCCAGCGGTTCCTACCCAACAAGTTACCAAGAGACCCAGTACTTC,CASGSYPTSYQETQYF
.,TRBV30,TRBJ1-1,12,few,TGTGCCCACCTGGGTGGGGGCACTGAAGCTTTCTTT,CAHLGGGTEAFF
.,TRBV2,TRBJ2-7,16,many,TGTGCCAGCTCACTTACGGGGGTCGCAGTCCCCTACGAGCAGTACTTC,CASSLTGVAVPYEQYF
TRBD1,TRBV10-3,TRBJ1-6,17,.,TGTGCCATCAGTGAGCGGGGGTCGGGACAGGGTAATTCACCCCTCCACTTT,CAISERGSGQGNSPLHF
TRBD1,TRBV28,TRBJ1-5,15,many,TGTGCCAGCAGACTCACCGGGACAGGGGGACTCCCCCAGCATTTT,CASRLTGTGGLPQHF
TRBD2,TRBV11-2,TRBJ2-3,16,many,TGTGCCAGCAGCCCCGGGACTAGCGGGAAGACAGATACGCAGTATTTT,CASSPGTSGKTDTQYF
.,TRBV10-3,TRBJ2-1,12,few,TGTGCCATCAAAGAGGGGTTGGATGAGCAGTTCTTC,CAIKEGLDEQFF
TRBD1,TRBV7-7,TRBJ2-5,17,.,TGTGCTAGCAGCCCCCACACAGGGACAGGGGGCGGGGAGACCCAGTACTTC,CASSPHTGTGGGETQYF
.,TRBV5-1,TRBJ1-1,15,many,TGCGCCAGCAGCTTGGGTGGCGGATCGAACACTGAAGCTTTCTTT,CASSLGGGSNTEAFF
TRBD2,TRBV20-1,TRBJ2-7,13,.,TGCAGTGCTAAAGCGGGAGGTTCCTACGAGCAGTACTTC,CSAKAGGSYEQYF
TRBD1,TRBV6-2/TRBV6-3,TRBJ1-2,15,.,TGTGCCAGCAGCCCGAGAGGACAGGGCTTCTATGGCTACACCTTC,CASSPRGQGFYGYTF
TRBD1,TRBV12-3/TRBV12-4,TRBJ1-5,15,many,TGTGCCAGCAGGAAGGGACAGTTGCTTAATCAGCCCCAGCATTTT,CASRKGQLLNQPQHF
.,TRBV6-2/TRBV6-3,TRBJ2-1,17,.,TGTGCCAGCAGTTACCTTTTTGGACGGAGCTCCTACAATGAGCAGTTCTTC,CASSYLFGRSSYNEQFF
.,TRBV12-3/TRBV12-4,TRBJ1-5,15,few,TGTGCCAGCAGCCTCTACGACAGAGCCGATCAGCCCCAGCATTTT,CASSLYDRADQPQHF
TRBD2,TRBV4-1,TRBJ2-7,16,.,TGCGCCAGCAGCCACCGACTAGCGGGGTGGCGCTACGAGCAGTACTTC,CASSHRLAGWRYEQYF
.,TRBV3-1,TRBJ2-3,15,few,TGTGCCAGCAGCCAAGGCCCCTCAACGGCAGATACGCAGTATTTT,CASSQGPSTADTQYF
.,TRBV4-3,TRBJ2-7,15,few,TGCGCCAGCAGCCCGGACTGGTTGAGCTCCTACGAGCAGTACTTC,CASSPDWLSSYEQYF
.,TRBV18,TRBJ2-7,15,.,TGTGCCAGCTCACCCGGTCCGCGAGTAAACTACGAGCAGTACTTC,CASSPGPRVNYEQYF
.,TRBV30,TRBJ1-1,15,.,TGTGCCTGGAGTGTAAGTCTGGGGGTTGGCACTGAAGCTTTCTTT,CAWSVSLGVGTEAFF
.,TRBV27,TRBJ2-1,16,.,TGTGCCAGCAGTTTAAGAGGGACTCCGCCCTACAATGAGCAGTTCTTC,CASSLRGTPPYNEQFF
TRBD1,TRBV4-1,TRBJ2-3,15,few,TGCGCCAGCAGCTTGACAGGGGGCGAAGGAGATACGCAGTATTTT,CASSLTGGEGDTQYF
.,TRBV20-1,TRBJ2-2,16,.,TGCAGTGCTAGAGCTACCGGGACTCCGAACACCGGGGAGCTGTTTTTT,CSARATGTPNTGELFF
.,TRBV12-3/TRBV12-4,TRBJ2-7,17,many,TGTGCCAGCAGTTTAGGAGGGGATGCGGGACCTTCCTACGAGCAGTACTTC,CASSLGGDAGPSYEQYF
TRBD1,TRBV20-1,TRBJ2-7,17,few,TGCAGTGCTAGAGATCAACAGGGGTGGACGAGAACCTACGAGCAGTACTTC,CSARDQQGWTRTYEQYF
.,TRBV20-1,TRBJ2-3,16,few,TGCAGTGCTAGAGATCAGGCTAGCGCCGTCCTAGATACGCAGTATTTT,CSARDQASAVLDTQYF